This T cell receptor (beta chain) was sequenced for a study of cytomegalovirus exposure and HLA in healthy donors. The PCR contained 60 Vbeta and 13 Jbeta primers. Method: immunoSEQ multiplex PCR; TCRdb's copy keeps in-frame clones and lacks some. This sample has roughly 160,000 clones, with approximately 80% found just once. Input material: PBMCs. This sequence was found in a male donor in good health and CMV-seronegative.

CDR3 region: CASSRPNGLAVTYEQYF. CDR3 sequence (DNA): TGCGCCAGCAGTCGGCCAAACGGACTAGCGGTTACCTACGAGCAGTACTTC. The chain couples TRBV23-1 to TRBJ2-7; 10 bases fit TRBD2. TRBV23-1 is an open reading frame, and its role is uncertain. Trimming took 4 bases from V and 2 from J; bases not matched to a gene: 11. CDR3 size: 17 residues.